The 2 T cell receptor beta chains in this list originate from one sample, sequenced in a study of regulatory T cells in long-lasting Graves disease. Specified time point: persistent/refractory GD, antithyroid drugs over 5 years with positive TRAb. Making the TCR library involved RNA that had been extracted from PBMCs. Assembly of TCR beta libraries relied on iRepertoire HTBI primers together with Arm-PCR of CDR3 regions. TCRdb re-called the multiplex PCR reads through MiXCR, storing one row per CDR3 protein. The sample lists hundreds of thousands of distinct CDR3 sequences, around 20% occurring once. The starting material was peripheral blood mononuclear cells (PBMCs), obtained when the disease was refractory, from a patient treated with antithyroid drugs. The receptors here all came from a female donor with Graves disease.

This clonotype was seen a few times. This sequence joins TRBV20-1 and TRBJ1-6, with TRBD1 matching 7 bases. Germline V gene sequence: CDR1 DFQATT, CDR2 SNEGSKA (reference sequence). V dropped 3 bases and J dropped 0; count of bases not matched to a gene: 8. There are 17 residues in the CDR3. The CDR3 sequence: CSARGDSKSSYNSPLHF. For the CDR3, the DNA is TGCAGTGCTAGGGGGGACAGCAAAAGCTCCTATAATTCACCCCTCCACTTT.

This clonotype has only a few counts. The chain carries TRBV7-2 and TRBJ2-7; 8 bases map to TRBD2. CDR1 is SGHTA, CDR2 FQGNSA, per germline. The CDR3 sequence is 17 residues long. J gave up 4 bases and V 1 base, and 12 bases lay outside the gene matches. The CDR3 spells CASSLGGGGLGIYEQYF. The DNA for the CDR3 is TGTGCCAGCAGCTTAGGAGGCGGGGGGCTCGGCATTTACGAGCAGTACTTC. The whole variable domain, filled in from reference TRBV7-2 and TRBJ2-7, reads GAGVSQSPSNKVTEKGKDVELRCDPISGHTALYWYRQSLGQGLEFLIYFQGNSAPDKSGLPSDRFSAERTGGSVSTLTIQRTQQEDSAVYLCASSLGGGGLGIYEQYFGPGTRLTVT.